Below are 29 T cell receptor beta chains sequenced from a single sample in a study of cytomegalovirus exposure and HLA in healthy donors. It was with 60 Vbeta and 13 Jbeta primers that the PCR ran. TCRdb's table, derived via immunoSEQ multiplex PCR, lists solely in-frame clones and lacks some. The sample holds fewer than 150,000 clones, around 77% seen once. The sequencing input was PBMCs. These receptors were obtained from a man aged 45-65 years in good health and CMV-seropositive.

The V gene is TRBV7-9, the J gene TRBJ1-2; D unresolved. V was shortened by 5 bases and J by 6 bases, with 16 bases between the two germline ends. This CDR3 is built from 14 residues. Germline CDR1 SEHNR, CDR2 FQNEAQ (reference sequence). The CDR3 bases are TGTGCCAGCAGCCCCCAAACCCCGGCGGATGGCTACACCTTC. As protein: CASSPQTPADGYTF.

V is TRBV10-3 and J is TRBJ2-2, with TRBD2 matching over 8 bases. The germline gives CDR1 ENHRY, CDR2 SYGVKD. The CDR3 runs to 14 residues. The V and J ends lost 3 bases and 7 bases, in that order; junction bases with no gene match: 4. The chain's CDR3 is CAISEAGEVGELFF. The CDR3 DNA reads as TGTGCCATCAGTGAAGCGGGAGAGGTCGGGGAGCTGTTTTTT.

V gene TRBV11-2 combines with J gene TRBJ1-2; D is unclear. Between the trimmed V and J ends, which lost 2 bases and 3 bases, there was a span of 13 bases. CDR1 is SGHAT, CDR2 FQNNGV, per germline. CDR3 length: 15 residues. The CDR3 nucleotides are TGTGCCAGCAGCTTAAGATCCCAGGAGGACTATGGCTACACCTTC. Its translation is CASSLRSQEDYGYTF. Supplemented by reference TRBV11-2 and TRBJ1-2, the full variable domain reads EAGVAQSPRYKIIEKRQSVAFWCNPISGHATLYWYQQILGQGPKLLIQFQNNGVVDDSQLPKDRFSAERLKGVDSTLKIQPAKLEDSAVYLCASSLRSQEDYGYTFGSGTRLTVV.

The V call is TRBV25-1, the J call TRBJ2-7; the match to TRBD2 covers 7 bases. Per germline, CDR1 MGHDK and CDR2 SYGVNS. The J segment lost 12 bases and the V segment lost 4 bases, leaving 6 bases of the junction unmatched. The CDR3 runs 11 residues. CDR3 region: CASSGGSGGYF. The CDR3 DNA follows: TGTGCCAGCAGTGGGGGGTCGGGGGGGTACTTC.

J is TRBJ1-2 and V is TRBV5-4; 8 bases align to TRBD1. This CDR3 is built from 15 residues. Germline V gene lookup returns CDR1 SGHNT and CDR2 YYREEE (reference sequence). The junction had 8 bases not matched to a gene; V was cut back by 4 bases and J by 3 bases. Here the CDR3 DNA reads TGTGCCAGCAGCGCCGCAGGGGGCGCTGACTATGGCTACACCTTC. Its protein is CASSAAGGADYGYTF.

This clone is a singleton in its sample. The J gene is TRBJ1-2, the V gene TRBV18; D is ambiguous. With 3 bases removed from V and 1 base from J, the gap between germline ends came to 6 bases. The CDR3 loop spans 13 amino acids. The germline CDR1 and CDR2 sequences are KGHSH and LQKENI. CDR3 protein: CASSPYSNYGYTF. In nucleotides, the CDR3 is TGTGCCAGCTCACCTTACAGTAACTATGGCTACACCTTC.

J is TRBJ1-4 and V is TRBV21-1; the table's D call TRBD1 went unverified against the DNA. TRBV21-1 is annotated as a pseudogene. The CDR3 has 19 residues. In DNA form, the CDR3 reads TGTGCCAGCAGCCCCTGGACAGGGGGCGGTAGCGTTTTTAATGAAAAACTGTTTTTT. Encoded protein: CASSPWTGGGSVFNEKLFF.

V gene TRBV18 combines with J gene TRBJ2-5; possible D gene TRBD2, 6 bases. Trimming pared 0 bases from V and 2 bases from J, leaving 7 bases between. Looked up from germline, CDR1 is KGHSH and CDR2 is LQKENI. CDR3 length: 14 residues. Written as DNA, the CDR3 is TGTGCCAGCTCACCACCTAGCGGTCAAGAGACCCAGTACTTC. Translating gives CASSPPSGQETQYF.

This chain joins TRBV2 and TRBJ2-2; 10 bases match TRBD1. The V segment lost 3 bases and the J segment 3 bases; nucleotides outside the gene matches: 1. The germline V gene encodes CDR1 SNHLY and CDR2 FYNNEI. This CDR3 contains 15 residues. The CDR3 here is CASSEDRGYTGELFF. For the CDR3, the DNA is TGTGCCAGCAGTGAGGACAGGGGGTACACCGGGGAGCTGTTTTTT.

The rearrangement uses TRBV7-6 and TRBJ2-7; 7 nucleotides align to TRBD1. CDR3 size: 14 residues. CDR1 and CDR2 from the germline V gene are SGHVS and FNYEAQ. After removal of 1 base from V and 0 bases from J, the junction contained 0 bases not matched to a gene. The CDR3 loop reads CASSLGDSSYEQYF. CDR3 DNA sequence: TGTGCCAGCAGCTTAGGGGACAGCTCCTACGAGCAGTACTTC.

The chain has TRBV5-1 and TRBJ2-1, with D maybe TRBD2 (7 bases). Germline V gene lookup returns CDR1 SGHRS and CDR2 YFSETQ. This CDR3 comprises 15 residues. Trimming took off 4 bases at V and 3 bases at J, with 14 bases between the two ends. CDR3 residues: CASSPGLGGYNEQFF. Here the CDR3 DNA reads TGCGCCAGCAGCCCCGGACTAGGGGGCTACAATGAGCAGTTCTTC.

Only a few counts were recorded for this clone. This CDR3 reads CATSRDLRVNTEAFF. The DNA for the CDR3 is TGTGCCACCAGCAGAGATCTGAGGGTGAACACTGAAGCTTTCTTT. This chain links TRBV15 with TRBJ1-1, with D uncertain. Germline values: CDR1 LNHNV, CDR2 YYDKDF (reference sequence). This CDR3 has 15 residues. V dropped 0 bases and J dropped 0 bases, with 8 bases sitting between them.

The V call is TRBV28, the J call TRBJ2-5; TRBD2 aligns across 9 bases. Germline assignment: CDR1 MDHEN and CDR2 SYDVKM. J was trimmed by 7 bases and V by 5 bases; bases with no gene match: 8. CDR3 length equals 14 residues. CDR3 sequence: CASSLLAGTVTQYF. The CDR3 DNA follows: TGTGCCAGCAGTCTTCTAGCGGGAACGGTGACCCAGTACTTC.

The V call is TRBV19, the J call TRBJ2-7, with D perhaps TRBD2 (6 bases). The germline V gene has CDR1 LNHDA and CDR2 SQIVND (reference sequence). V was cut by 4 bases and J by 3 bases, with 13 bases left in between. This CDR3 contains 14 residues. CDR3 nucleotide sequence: TGTGCCAGTAGTAGAACGGGACTGATCTACGAGCAGTACTTC. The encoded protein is CASSRTGLIYEQYF.

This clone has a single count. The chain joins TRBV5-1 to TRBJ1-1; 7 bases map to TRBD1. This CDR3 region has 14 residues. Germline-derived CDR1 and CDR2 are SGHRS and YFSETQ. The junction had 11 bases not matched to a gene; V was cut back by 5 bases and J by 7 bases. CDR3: CASRQQGVDSEAFF. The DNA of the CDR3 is TGCGCCAGCAGACAGCAGGGGGTTGATAGTGAAGCTTTCTTT.

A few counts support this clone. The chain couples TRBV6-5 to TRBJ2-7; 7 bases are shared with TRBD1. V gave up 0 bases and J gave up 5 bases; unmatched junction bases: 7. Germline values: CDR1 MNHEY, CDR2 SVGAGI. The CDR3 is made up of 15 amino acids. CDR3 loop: CASSYSDRVSDEQYF. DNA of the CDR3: TGTGCCAGCAGTTACTCTGACAGGGTAAGCGACGAGCAGTACTTC.

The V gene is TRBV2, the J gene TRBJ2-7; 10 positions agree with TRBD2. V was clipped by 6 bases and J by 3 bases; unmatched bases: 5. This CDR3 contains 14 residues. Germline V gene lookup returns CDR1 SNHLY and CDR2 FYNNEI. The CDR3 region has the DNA TGTGCCAGCAGCAAAAGCGGGAGGGACTACGAGCAGTACTTC. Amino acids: CASSKSGRDYEQYF.

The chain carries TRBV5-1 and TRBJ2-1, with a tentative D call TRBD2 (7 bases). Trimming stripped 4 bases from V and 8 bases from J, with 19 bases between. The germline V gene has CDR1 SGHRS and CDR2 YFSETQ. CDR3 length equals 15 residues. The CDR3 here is CASSPPGGLGDEQFF. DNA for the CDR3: TGCGCCAGCAGCCCCCCCGGGGGGCTAGGGGATGAGCAGTTCTTC.

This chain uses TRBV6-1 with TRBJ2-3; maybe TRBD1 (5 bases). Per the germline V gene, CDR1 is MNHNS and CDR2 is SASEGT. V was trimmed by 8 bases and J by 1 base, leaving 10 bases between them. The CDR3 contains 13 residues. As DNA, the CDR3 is TGTGCCAGCGACCCCAGGGGCACAGATACGCAGTATTTT. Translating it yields CASDPRGTDTQYF.

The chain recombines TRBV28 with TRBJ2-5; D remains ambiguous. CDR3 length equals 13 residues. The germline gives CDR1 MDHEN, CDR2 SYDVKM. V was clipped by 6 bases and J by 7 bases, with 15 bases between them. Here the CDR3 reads CASSPLLAGTQYF. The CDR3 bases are TGTGCCAGCAGCCCCCTACTCGCTGGGACCCAGTACTTC.

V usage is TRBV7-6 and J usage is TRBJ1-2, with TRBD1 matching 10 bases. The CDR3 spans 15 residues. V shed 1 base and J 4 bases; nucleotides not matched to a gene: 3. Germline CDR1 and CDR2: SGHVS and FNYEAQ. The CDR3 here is CASSLGTGGFYGYTF. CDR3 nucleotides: TGTGCCAGCAGCTTAGGGACAGGGGGATTCTATGGCTACACCTTC.

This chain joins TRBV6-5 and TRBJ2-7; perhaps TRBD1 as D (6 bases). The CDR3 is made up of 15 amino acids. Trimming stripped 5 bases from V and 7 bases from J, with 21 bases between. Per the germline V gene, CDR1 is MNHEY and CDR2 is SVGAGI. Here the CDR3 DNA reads TGTGCCAGCAGTGGGGTAGGACAGATTTCGGGTGAGCAGTACTTC. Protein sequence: CASSGVGQISGEQYF.

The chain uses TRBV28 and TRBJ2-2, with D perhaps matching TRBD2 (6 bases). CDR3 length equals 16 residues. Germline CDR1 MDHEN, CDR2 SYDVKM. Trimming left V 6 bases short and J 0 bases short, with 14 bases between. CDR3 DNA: TGTGCCAGCAGGAGTCCTTGGGGGGCGAACACCGGGGAGCTGTTTTTT. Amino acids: CASRSPWGANTGELFF. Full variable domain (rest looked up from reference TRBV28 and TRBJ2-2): DVKVTQSSRYLVKRTGEKVFLECVQDMDHENMFWYRQDPGLGLRLIYFSYDVKMKEKGDIPEGYSVSREKKERFSLILESASTNQTSMYLCASRSPWGANTGELFFGEGSRLTVL.

Here the CDR3 DNA reads TGTGCCAGCAGCTTATTGAGGGAAACCGGGGAGCTGTTTTTT. Amino acid sequence: CASSLLRETGELFF. The gene calls are TRBV11-1 and TRBJ2-2, with TRBD2 as a possible D gene (5 bases). CDR1 is SGHAT, CDR2 FQDESV, per germline (reference sequence). This CDR3 is built from 14 residues. V gave up 2 bases and J gave up 5 bases, with 9 bases separating them.

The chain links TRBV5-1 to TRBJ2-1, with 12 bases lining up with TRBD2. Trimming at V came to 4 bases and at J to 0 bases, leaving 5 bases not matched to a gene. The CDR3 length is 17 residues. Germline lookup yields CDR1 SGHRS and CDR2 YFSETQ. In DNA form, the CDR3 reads TGCGCCAGCAGCGCCACTAGCGGGAGGAGCTCCTACAATGAGCAGTTCTTC. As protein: CASSATSGRSSYNEQFF.

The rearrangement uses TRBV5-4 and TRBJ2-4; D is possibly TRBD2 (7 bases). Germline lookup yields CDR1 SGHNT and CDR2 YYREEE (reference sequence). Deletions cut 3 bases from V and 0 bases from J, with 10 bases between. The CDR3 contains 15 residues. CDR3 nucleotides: TGTGCCAGCAGCTGGGGGGGGCGAGCCAAAAACATTCAGTACTTC. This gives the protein CASSWGGRAKNIQYF.

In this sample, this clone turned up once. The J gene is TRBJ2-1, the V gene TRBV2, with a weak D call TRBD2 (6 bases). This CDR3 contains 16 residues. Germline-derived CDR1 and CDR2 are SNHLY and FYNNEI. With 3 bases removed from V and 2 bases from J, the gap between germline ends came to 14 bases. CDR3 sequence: CASSDMGPGAYNEQFF. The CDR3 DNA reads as TGTGCCAGCAGTGATATGGGACCGGGAGCCTACAATGAGCAGTTCTTC.

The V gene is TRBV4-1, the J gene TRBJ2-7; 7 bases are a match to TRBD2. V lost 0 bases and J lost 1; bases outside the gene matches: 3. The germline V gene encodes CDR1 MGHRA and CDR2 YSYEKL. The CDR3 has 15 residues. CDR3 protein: CASSQEASGSYEQYF. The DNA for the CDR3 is TGCGCCAGCAGCCAAGAGGCTAGCGGATCCTACGAGCAGTACTTC.

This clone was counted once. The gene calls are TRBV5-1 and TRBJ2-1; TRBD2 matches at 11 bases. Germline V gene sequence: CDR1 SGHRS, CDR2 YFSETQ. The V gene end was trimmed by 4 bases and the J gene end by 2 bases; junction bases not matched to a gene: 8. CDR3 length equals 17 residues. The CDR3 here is CASSPQPLAGAYNEQFF. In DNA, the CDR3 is TGCGCCAGCAGCCCCCAACCACTAGCGGGAGCCTACAATGAGCAGTTCTTC.